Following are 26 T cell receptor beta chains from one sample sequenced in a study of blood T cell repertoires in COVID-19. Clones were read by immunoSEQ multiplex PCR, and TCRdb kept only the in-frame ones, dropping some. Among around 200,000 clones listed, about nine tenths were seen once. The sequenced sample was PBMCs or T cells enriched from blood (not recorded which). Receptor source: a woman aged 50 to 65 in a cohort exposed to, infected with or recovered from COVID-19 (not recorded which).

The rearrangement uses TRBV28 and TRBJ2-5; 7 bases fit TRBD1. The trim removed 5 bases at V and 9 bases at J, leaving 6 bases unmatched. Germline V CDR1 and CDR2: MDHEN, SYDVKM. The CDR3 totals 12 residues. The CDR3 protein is CASSGTGAPQYF. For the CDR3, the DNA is TGTGCCAGCAGTGGCACAGGGGCCCCCCAGTACTTC.

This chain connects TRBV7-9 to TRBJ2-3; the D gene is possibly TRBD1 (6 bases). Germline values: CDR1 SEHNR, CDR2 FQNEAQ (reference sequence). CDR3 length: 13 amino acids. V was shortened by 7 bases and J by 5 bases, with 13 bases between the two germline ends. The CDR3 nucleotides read TGTGCCAGCAACTCCGCAGGGGTAGATACGCAGTATTTT. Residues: CASNSAGVDTQYF.

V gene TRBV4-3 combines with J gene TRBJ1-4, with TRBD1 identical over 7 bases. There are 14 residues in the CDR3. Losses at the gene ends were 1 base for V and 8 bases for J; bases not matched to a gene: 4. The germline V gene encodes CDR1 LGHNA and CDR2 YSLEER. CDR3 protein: CASSQGQGGEKLFF. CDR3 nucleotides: TGCGCCAGCAGCCAAGGACAGGGTGGCGAAAAACTGTTTTTT.

CDR3 nucleotide sequence: TGTGCCAGCAGTCTGGGGGGACAAGAGACCCAGTACTTC. Protein product: CASSLGGQETQYF. The chain joins TRBV7-9 to TRBJ2-5; possible D gene TRBD2, 6 bases. CDR1 is SEHNR and CDR2 is FQNEAQ in the germline V gene (reference sequence). This CDR3 has 13 amino acids. Deletions cut 6 bases from V and 2 bases from J, with 10 bases between.

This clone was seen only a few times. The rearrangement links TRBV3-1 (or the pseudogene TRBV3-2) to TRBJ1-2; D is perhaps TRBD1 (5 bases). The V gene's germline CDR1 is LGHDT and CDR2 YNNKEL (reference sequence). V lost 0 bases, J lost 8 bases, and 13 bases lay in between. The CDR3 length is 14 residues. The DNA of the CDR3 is TGTGCCAGCAGCCAAGATTGGCAGGGTCGGGGCTACACCTTC. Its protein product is CASSQDWQGRGYTF.

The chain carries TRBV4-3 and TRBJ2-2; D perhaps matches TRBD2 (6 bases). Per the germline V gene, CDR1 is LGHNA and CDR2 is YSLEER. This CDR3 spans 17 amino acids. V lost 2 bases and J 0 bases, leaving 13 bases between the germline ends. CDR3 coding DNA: TGCGCCAGCAGCCAATTGTTGCGGGGCGCGAACACCGGGGAGCTGTTTTTT. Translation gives CASSQLLRGANTGELFF.

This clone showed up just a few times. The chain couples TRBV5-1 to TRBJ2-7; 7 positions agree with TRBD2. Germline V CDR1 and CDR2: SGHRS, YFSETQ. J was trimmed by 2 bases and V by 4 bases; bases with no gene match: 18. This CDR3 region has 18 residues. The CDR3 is CASSKESHGGGWAYEQYF. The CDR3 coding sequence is TGCGCCAGCAGCAAGGAATCCCATGGCGGGGGTTGGGCCTACGAGCAGTACTTC.

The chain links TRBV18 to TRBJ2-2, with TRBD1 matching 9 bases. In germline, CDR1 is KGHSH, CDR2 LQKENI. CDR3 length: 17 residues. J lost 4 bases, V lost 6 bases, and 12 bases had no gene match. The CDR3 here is CASSPPQGAYLTGELFF. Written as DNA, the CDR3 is TGTGCCAGCTCCCCCCCACAGGGGGCATATCTCACCGGGGAGCTGTTTTTT.

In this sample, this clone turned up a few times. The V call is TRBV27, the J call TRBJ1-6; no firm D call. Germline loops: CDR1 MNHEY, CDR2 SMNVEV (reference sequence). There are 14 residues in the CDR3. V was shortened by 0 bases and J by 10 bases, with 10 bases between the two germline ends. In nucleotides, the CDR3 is TGTGCCAGCAGTTTATCGGAGATTTGGTCACCCCTCCACTTT. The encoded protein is CASSLSEIWSPLHF.

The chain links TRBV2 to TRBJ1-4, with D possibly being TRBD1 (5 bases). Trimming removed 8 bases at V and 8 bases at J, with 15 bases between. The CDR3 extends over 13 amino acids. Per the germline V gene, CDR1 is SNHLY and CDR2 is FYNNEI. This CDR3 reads CASSGQGNEKLFF. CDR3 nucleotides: TGTGCCAGCTCCGGGCAGGGTAACGAAAAACTGTTTTTT.

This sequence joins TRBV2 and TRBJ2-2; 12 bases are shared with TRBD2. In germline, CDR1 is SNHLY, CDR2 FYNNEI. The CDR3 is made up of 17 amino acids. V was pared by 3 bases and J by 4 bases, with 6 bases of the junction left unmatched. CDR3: CASSDTLAGGLTGELFF. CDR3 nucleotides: TGTGCCAGCAGTGACACTCTAGCGGGGGGGCTCACCGGGGAGCTGTTTTTT.

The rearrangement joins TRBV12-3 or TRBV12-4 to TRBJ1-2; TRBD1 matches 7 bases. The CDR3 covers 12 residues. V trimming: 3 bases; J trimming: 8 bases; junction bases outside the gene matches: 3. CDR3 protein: CASSLTGLGYTF. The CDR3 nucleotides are TGTGCCAGCAGTTTGACAGGGCTCGGCTACACCTTC.

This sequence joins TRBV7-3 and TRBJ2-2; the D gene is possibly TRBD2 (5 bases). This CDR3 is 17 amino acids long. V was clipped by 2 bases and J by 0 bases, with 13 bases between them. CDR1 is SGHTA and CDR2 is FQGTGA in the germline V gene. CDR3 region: CASSLSRGSANTGELFF. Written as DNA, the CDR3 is TGTGCCAGCAGCTTATCCCGGGGTAGTGCGAACACCGGGGAGCTGTTTTTT.

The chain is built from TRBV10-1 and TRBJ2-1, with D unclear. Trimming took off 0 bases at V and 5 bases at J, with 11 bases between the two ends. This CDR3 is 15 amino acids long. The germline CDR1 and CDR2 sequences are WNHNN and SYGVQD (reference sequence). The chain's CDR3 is CASSESYGLDNEQFF. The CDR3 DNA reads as TGCGCCAGCAGTGAGTCGTACGGTTTGGACAATGAGCAGTTCTTC.

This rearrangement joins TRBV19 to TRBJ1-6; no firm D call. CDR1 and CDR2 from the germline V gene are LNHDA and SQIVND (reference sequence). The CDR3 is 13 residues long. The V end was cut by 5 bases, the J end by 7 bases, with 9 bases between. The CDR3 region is CASSVSGNSPLHF. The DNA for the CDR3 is TGTGCCAGTAGTGTCTCGGGGAATTCACCCCTCCACTTT.

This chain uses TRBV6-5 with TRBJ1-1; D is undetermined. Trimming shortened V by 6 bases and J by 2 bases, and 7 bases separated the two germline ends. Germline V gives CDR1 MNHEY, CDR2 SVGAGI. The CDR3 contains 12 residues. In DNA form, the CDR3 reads TGTGCCAGCAGATGGGCTAACACTGAAGCTTTCTTT. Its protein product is CASRWANTEAFF.

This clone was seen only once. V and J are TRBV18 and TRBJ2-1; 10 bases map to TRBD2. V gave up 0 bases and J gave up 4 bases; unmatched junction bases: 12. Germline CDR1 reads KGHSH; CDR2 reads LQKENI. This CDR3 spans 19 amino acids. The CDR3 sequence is CASSPPQRGGLNRYNEQFF. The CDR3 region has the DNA TGTGCCAGCTCACCACCTCAGCGGGGGGGCCTAAACAGGTACAATGAGCAGTTCTTC.

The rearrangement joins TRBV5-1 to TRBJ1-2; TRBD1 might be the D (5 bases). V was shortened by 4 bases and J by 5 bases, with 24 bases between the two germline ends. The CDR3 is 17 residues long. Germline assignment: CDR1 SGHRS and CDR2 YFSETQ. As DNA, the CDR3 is TGCGCCAGCAGCAGCCCAGGGAGGGCTCGGGTAAAATATGGCTACACCTTC. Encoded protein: CASSSPGRARVKYGYTF.

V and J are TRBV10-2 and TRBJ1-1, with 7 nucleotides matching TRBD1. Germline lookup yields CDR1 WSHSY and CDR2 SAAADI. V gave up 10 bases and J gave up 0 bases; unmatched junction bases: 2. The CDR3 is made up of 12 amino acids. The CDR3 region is CATQGLNTEAFF. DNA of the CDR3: TGCGCCACACAGGGGCTGAACACTGAAGCTTTCTTT.

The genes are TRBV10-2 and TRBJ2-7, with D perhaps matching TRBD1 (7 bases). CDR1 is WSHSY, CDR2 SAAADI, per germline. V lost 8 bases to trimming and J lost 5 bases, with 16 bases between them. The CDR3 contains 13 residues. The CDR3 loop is CASVKGGGDEQYF. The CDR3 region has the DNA TGCGCCAGCGTCAAAGGAGGGGGCGACGAGCAGTACTTC.

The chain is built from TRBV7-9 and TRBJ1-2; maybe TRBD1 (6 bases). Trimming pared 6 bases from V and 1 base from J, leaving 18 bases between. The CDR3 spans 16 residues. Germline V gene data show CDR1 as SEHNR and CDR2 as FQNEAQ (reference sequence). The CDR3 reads CASRTSGGRVNYGYTF. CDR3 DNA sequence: TGTGCCAGCAGGACGAGCGGGGGGCGAGTTAACTATGGCTACACCTTC.

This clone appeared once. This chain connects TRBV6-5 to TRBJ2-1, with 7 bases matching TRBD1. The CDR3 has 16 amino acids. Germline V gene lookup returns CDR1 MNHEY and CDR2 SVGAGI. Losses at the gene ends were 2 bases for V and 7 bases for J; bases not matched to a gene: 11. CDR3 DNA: TGTGCCAGCAGTTACGCGGACTTAGGGGGCGTGAATGAGCAGTTCTTC. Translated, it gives CASSYADLGGVNEQFF.

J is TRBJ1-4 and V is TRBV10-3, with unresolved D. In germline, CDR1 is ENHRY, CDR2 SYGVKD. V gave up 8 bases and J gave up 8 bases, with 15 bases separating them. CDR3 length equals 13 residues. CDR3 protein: CAIGRDPREKLFF. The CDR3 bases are TGTGCCATCGGGAGGGATCCTCGGGAAAAACTGTTTTTT.

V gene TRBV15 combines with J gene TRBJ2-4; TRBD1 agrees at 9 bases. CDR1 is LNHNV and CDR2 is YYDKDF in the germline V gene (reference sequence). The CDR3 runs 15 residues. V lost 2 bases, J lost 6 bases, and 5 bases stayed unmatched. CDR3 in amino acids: CATSRRQGEANIQYF. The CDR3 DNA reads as TGTGCCACCAGCAGAAGACAGGGGGAAGCAAACATTCAGTACTTC.

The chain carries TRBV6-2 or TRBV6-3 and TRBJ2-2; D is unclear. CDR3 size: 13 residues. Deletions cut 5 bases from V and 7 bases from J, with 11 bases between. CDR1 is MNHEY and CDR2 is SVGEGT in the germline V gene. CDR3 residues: CASSMTRHGELFF. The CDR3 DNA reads TGTGCCAGCAGTATGACACGCCACGGGGAGCTGTTTTTT.

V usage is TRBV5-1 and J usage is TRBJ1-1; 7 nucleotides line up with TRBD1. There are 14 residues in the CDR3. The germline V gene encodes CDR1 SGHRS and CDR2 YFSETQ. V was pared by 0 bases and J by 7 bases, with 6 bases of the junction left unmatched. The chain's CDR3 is CASSLAQGGVEAFF. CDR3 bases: TGCGCCAGCAGCTTGGCCCAGGGGGGAGTTGAAGCTTTCTTT.